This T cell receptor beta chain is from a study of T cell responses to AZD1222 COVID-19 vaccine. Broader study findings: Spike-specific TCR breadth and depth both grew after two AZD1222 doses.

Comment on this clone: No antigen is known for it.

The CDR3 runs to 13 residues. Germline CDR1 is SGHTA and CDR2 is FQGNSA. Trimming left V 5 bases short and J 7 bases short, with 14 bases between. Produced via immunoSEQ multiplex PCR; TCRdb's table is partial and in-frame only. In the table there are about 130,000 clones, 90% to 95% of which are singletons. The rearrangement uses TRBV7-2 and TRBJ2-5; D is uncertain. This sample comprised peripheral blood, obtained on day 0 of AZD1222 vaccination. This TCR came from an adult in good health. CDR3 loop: CASSTSEAWTQYF. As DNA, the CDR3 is TGTGCCAGCAGCACCTCAGAGGCCTGGACCCAGTACTTC.